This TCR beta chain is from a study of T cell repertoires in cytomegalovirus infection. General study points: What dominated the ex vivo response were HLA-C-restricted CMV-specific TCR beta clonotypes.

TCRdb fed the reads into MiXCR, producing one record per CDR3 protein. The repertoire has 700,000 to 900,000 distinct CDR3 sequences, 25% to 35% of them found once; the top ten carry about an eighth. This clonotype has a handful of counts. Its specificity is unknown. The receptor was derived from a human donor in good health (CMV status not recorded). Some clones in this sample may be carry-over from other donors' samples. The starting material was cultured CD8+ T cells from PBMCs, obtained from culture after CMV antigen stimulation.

The CDR3: CASRKGTGENTEAFF. The CDR3 DNA reads as TGCGCCAGCAGGAAGGGGACAGGGGAAAACACTGAAGCTTTCTTT. J is TRBJ1-1 and V is TRBV5-1; 10 bases fit TRBD1. V gave up 5 bases and J gave up 2 bases; unmatched junction bases: 6. This CDR3 contains 15 residues. CDR1 is SGHRS and CDR2 is YFSETQ in the germline V gene.